The 8 T cell receptor beta chains below come from one sample, sequenced in a study of Graves' ophthalmopathy and Graves' hyperthyroidism. Beta-chain TCR CDR3 regions were amplified from RNA transcripts. Second-round multiplex PCR came after first-round RT-PCR with HTBI primers. From the multiplex PCR reads, TCRdb called clonotypes with MiXCR, one entry per CDR3 protein. Of about 400,000 distinct CDR3 sequences listed, about a sixth are singletons. The sequenced sample consisted of peripheral blood. The receptors derive from a young woman with Graves' ophthalmopathy.

This clonotype was detected many times. The rearrangement uses TRBV28 and TRBJ1-5, with D perhaps matching TRBD1 (6 bases). The CDR3 spans 15 residues. With 6 bases removed from V and 6 bases from J, the gap between germline ends came to 18 bases. The germline CDR1 and CDR2 sequences are MDHEN and SYDVKM. The CDR3 bases are TGTGCCAGCAGGACCTACCGAGGACAGTTTCAGCCCCAGCATTTT. It specifies CASRTYRGQFQPQHF.

Ten or more counts support this clonotype. CDR3 nucleotides: TGCGCCAGCAGCCAGGGAGGGGCGGGGGAGACCCAGTACTTC. It is translated as CASSQGGAGETQYF. V gene TRBV4-1 combines with J gene TRBJ2-5; 7 bases map to TRBD2. CDR1 MGHRA and CDR2 YSYEKL come from the germline V gene. The CDR3 extends over 14 amino acids. Unmatched junction bases numbered 6, after V lost 3 bases and J lost 5 bases.

This clonotype has ten or more counts. V and J are TRBV6-5 and TRBJ1-6; unclear D gene. Germline assignment: CDR1 MNHEY and CDR2 SVGAGI. V was shortened by 4 bases and J by 7 bases, with 14 bases between the two germline ends. CDR3 length equals 15 residues. DNA of the CDR3: TGTGCCAGCAGTTCCTCAACTTACCTGAATTCACCCCTCCACTTT. Protein product: CASSSSTYLNSPLHF.

There are many counts of this clonotype. The chain employs TRBV5-1 and TRBJ1-2; no clear D. CDR1 is SGHRS and CDR2 is YFSETQ in the germline V gene. The V gene lost 0 bases and the J gene lost 1 base, with 10 bases spanning the gap. CDR3 size: 15 residues. The CDR3 is CASSLDSPINYGYTF. CDR3 DNA sequence: TGCGCCAGCAGCTTGGACTCGCCGATTAACTATGGCTACACCTTC.

J is TRBJ2-7 and V is TRBV3-1; the D gene is possibly TRBD2 (7 bases). The CDR3 spans 12 residues. The germline V and J ends were trimmed by 4 bases and 13 bases, with 17 bases remaining between them. The germline gives CDR1 LGHDT, CDR2 YNNKEL (reference sequence). The CDR3 nucleotides are TGTGCCAGCAGCCGCTTCGGGGGGCCTTCCTACTTC. Protein product: CASSRFGGPSYF.

This clonotype was counted at least ten times. The chain has TRBV6-1 and TRBJ2-7; 9 bases fit TRBD1. The length of the CDR3 is 15 residues. Germline CDR1 reads MNHNS; CDR2 reads SASEGT. Trimming took 4 bases from V and 3 from J; bases not matched to a gene: 7. The chain's CDR3 is CASSVPGQGGYEQYF. CDR3 coding DNA: TGTGCCAGCAGTGTACCGGGACAGGGTGGCTACGAGCAGTACTTC.

This clonotype was seen ten or more times. V and J are TRBV30 and TRBJ1-2; D gene unclear. The V end lost 8 bases, the J end lost 6 bases, and 10 bases lay between the germline ends. CDR3 length equals 10 residues. Germline lookup yields CDR1 GTSNPN and CDR2 SVGIG (reference sequence). The CDR3 sequence is CAPPTDGYTF. DNA for the CDR3: TGTGCCCCCCCGACGGATGGCTACACCTTC. The whole variable domain, filled in from reference TRBV30 and TRBJ1-2, reads SQTIHQWPATLVQPVGSPLSLECTVEGTSNPNLYWYRQAAGRGLQLLFYSVGIGQISSEVPQNLSASRPQDRQFILSSKKLLLSDSGFYLCAPPTDGYTFGSGTRLTVV.

This CDR3 is CASSEVLSETQYF. DNA of the CDR3: TGTGCCAGCAGTGAAGTTCTTTCGGAGACCCAGTACTTC. The chain is built from TRBV6-1 and TRBJ2-5; no definite D call. CDR1 and CDR2 from the germline V gene are MNHNS and SASEGT. The V gene lost 1 base and the J gene lost 5 bases, with 8 bases spanning the gap. CDR3 length: 13 amino acids.